One T cell receptor (beta chain) is described in this entry. Genes here carry mouse names. Sequencing ends 1 residue short of the CDR3 end; the germline J gene provides the rest. Germline loops: CDR1 GKSSPN, CDR2 SITVG. The CDR3 has 15 amino acids. V was pared by 0 bases and J by 0 bases, with 2 bases of the junction left unmatched. The source of the sample is a study of tissue T cells after allogeneic stem cell transplantation. Sequencing of TCRbeta CDR3 at survey depth gave sequences and template counts. The protocol was immunoSEQ multiplex PCR, while the TCRdb copy is restricted to in-frame clones and leaves out a portion. This sample has under 8,000 clones, with more than 45% found just once. Time point denoted: mouse harvest day 7 after allogeneic transplant. Mouse grafts combined 10^7 T-cell-depleted bone marrow cells with 10^6 splenic CD5+ T cells. B6 (H2b) cells into BALB/c (H2d) mice; tissues taken at day 7 or 14.

The TCR was taken from a female BALB/c mouse given C57BL/6 T cells with graft-versus-host disease after an allogeneic hematopoietic cell transplant. The specimen sequenced was lymph node tissue. V and J are TRBV31 and TRBJ2-4, with TRBD2 matching over 8 bases. The CDR3 spells CAWSLGGPSQNTLYF. Partial CDR3 DNA: TGTGCCTGGAGTCTGGGGGGGCCTAGTCAAAACACCTTGTAC. The full variable domain, rest sourced from reference TRBV31 and TRBJ2-4, is AQTIHQWPVAEIKAVGSPLSLGCTIKGKSSPNLYWYWQATGGTLQQLFYSITVGQVESVVQLNLSASRPKDDQFILSTEKLLLSHSGFYLCAWSLGGPSQNTLYFGAGTRLSVL.